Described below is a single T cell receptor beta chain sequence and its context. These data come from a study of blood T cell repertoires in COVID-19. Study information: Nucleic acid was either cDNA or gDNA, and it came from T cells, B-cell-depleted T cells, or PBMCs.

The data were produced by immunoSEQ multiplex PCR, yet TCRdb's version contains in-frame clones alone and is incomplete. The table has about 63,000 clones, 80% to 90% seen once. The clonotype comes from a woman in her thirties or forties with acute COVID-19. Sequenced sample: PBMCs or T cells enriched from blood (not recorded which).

CDR3 coding DNA: TGCAGCGTTGATTTTGGAGACAGGTGGTACAATGAGCAGTTCTTC. As protein: CSVDFGDRWYNEQFF. This sequence joins TRBV29-1 and TRBJ2-1; tentatively, D is TRBD1 (6 bases). The CDR3 consists of 15 residues. Germline assignment: CDR1 SQVTM and CDR2 ANQGSEA. V lost 3 bases to trimming and J lost 4 bases, with 16 bases between them.